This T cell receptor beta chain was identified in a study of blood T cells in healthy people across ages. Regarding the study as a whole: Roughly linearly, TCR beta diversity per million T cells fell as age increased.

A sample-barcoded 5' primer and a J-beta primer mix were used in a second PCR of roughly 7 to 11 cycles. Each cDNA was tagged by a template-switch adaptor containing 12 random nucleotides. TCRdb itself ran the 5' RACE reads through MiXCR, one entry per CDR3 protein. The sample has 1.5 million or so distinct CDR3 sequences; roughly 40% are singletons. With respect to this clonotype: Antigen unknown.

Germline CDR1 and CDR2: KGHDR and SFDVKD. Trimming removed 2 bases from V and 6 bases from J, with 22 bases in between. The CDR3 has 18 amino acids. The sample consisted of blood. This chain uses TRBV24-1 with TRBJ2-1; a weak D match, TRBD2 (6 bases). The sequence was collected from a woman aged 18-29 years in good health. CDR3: CATSDSNISPLGGNEQFF. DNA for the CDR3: TGTGCCACCAGTGATTCCAACATATCCCCTTTGGGGGGCAATGAGCAGTTCTTC.